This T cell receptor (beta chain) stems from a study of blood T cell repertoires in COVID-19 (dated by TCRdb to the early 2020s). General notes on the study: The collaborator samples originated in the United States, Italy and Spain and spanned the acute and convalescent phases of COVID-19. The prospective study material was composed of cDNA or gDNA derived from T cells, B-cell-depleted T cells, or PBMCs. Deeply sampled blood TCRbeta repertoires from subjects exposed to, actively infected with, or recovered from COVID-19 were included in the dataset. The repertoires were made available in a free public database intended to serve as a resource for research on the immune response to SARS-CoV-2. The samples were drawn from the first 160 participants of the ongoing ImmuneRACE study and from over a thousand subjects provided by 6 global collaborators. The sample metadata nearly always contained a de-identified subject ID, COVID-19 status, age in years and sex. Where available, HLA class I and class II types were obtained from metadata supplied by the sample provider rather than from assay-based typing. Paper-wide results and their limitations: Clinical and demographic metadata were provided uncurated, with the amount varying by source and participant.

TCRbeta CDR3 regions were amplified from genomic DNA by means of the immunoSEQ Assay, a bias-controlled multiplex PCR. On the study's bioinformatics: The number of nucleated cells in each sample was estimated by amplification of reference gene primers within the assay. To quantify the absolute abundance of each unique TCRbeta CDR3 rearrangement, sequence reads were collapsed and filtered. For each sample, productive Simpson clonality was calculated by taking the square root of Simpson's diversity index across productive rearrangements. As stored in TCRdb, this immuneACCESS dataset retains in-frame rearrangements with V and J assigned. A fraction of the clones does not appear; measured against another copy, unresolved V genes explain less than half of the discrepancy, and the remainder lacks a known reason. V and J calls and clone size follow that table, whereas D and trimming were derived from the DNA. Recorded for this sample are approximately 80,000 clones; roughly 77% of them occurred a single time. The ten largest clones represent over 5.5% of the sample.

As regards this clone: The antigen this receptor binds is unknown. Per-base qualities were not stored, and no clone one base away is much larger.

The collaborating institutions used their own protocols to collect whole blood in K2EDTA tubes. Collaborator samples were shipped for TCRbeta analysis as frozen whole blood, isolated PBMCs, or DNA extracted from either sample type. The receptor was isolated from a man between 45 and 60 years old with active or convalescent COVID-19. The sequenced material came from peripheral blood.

The CDR3 region: CASSIRPGLVEQYF. The bases read TGTGCCAGTAGTATCCGTCCGGGACTAGTCGAGCAGTACTTC. Recombination connected TRBV19 to TRBJ2-7, with TRBD2 identical over 8 junction bases. Spanning cysteine to phenylalanine, the CDR3 consists of 14 amino acids. The sequence is cut down to CDR3 DNA, 42 bases in frame from base 1. CDR1 and CDR2, per the germline V gene (reference sequence), are LNHDA and SQIVND. Trimming leaves V shorter by 3 bases and J shorter by 6 bases, with the junction holding 7 bases beyond the gene matches.